The clone carrying this T cell receptor (beta chain) has just a few counts. Its target is unknown. The data stem from a study of beta chain features in type 1 diabetes. Study observations and caveats: More deletions and fewer insertions at VDJ junctions were found in patients with type 1 diabetes. All four CD4+ subsets of Type 1 diabetes patients contained TCRB CDR3s that were moderately but significantly shorter. A closer apparent resemblance between naive, central memory and Treg TCRB repertoires was seen in patients than in healthy donors.

Germline CDR1 reads SQVTM; CDR2 reads ANQGSEA. CDR3 length equals 12 residues. The V and J ends lost 1 base and 7 bases, in that order; junction bases with no gene match: 0. Since all of the isolated RNA was reverse transcribed, expressed TCRB transcripts were what got sequenced. Libraries were prepared by immunoSEQ multiplex PCR; TCRdb keeps only in-frame clonotypes and omits some of them. The data show some 48,000 clones, just under 45% seen once. CD4+ naive, central memory, regulatory and stem cell-like memory subsets were isolated by sorting on CD45RO/CCR7/CD25/CD127/CD95/CD27. The rearrangement uses TRBV29-1 and TRBJ1-5; TRBD1 matches 8 bases. This TCR was sampled from a young man with type 1 diabetes. The sequencing input was stem cell memory CD4+ T cells from blood. The CDR3 nucleotides are TGCAGCGTTGAAGGACAGGGGCAGCCCCAGCATTTT. It encodes CSVEGQGQPQHF.